These 29 T cell receptor beta chains were sequenced from one sample in a study of CD4 T cells in relation to SARS-CoV-2 and coronaviruses. Repertoires were generated with immunoSEQ multiplex PCR, while TCRdb's copy carries only in-frame clones and drops some. The sample yields tens of thousands of clones, under 85% seen once. Their recognized antigens are unknown. Before the COVID-19 pandemic, during about 2011-2019, CD4+ T cells were taken from unexposed donors. After ten to eleven days of culture, CD4+ T cells were isolated. The sample taken for sequencing was CD4+ T cells from PBMCs, cultured in vitro. The receptor set was obtained from a human donor in good health.

The V gene is TRBV5-4, the J gene TRBJ1-2; a possible D gene is TRBD1 (6 bases). Germline V gives CDR1 SGHNT, CDR2 YYREEE (reference sequence). The V end was cut by 4 bases, the J end by 7 bases, with 17 bases between. CDR3 length: 14 amino acids. The CDR3 spells CASSELKQGLGYTF. DNA of the CDR3: TGTGCCAGCAGCGAACTTAAACAGGGTCTTGGCTACACCTTC.

The table lists this clone with a few counts. V is TRBV18 and J is TRBJ2-5, with a tentative D call TRBD1 (6 bases). The V gene's germline CDR1 is KGHSH and CDR2 LQKENI. V was cut by 0 bases and J by 11 bases, with 13 bases left in between. The CDR3 covers 13 residues. The CDR3 loop is CASSPPGITGQYF. The CDR3 bases are TGTGCCAGCTCACCACCGGGGATAACAGGGCAGTACTTC.

The V and J genes are TRBV24-1 and TRBJ2-7; D ambiguous. The CDR3 length is 11 residues. Germline CDR1 KGHDR, CDR2 SFDVKD. Trimming removed 4 bases from V and 0 bases from J, with 0 bases in between. The chain's CDR3 is CATSDSYEQYF. DNA of the CDR3: TGTGCCACCAGTGACTCCTACGAGCAGTACTTC.

The chain is built from TRBV28 and TRBJ1-4; D is unclear. Germline CDR1 MDHEN, CDR2 SYDVKM. The CDR3 sequence is 14 residues long. The V end was cut by 2 bases, the J end by 4 bases, with 8 bases between. CDR3: CASSLMRFNEKLFF. The CDR3 nucleotides read TGTGCCAGCAGTTTAATGAGGTTTAATGAAAAACTGTTTTTT.

The gene calls are TRBV5-1 and TRBJ1-5; TRBD1 matches at 7 bases. Per the germline V gene, CDR1 is SGHRS and CDR2 is YFSETQ. V dropped 4 bases and J dropped 7; count of bases not matched to a gene: 8. The CDR3 contains 14 residues. This CDR3 is CASSLGTEGQPQHF. Here the CDR3 DNA reads TGCGCCAGCAGCCTCGGGACAGAAGGCCAGCCCCAGCATTTT.

This clone was found a few times. The rearrangement links TRBV27 to TRBJ1-1, with D perhaps matching TRBD1 (5 bases). This CDR3 has 16 amino acids. V was cut by 5 bases and J by 5 bases, with 21 bases left in between. Germline V gives CDR1 MNHEY, CDR2 SMNVEV (reference sequence). Here the CDR3 reads CASSPGGWGGETEAFF. In DNA form, the CDR3 reads TGTGCCAGCAGTCCCGGTGGGTGGGGGGGTGAGACTGAAGCTTTCTTT.

Relative to its sample, this clone is medium-sized (0.01 to 0.1%). The genes are TRBV5-5 and TRBJ1-5; TRBD1 might be the D (5 bases). Germline V gene sequence: CDR1 SGHKS, CDR2 YYEKEE (reference sequence). This CDR3 has 16 amino acids. The ends were cut back, 0 bases at V and 1 base at J, with 11 bases in the middle. The chain's CDR3 is CASSLGRGTSNQPQHF. Written as DNA, the CDR3 is TGTGCCAGCAGCTTGGGTAGGGGAACGAGCAATCAGCCCCAGCATTTT.

The J gene is TRBJ2-1, the V gene TRBV7-9; 13 bases map to TRBD2. CDR3 size: 15 residues. J gave up 7 bases and V 6 bases, and 6 bases lay outside the gene matches. Germline values: CDR1 SEHNR, CDR2 FQNEAQ (reference sequence). CDR3 region: CASRGLAGDFNEQFF. In nucleotides, the CDR3 is TGTGCCAGCAGAGGACTAGCGGGAGATTTTAATGAGCAGTTCTTC.

This chain connects TRBV7-3 to TRBJ1-6, with D unclear. V dropped 2 bases and J dropped 8 bases, with 13 bases sitting between them. Germline CDR1 reads SGHTA; CDR2 reads FQGTGA. CDR3 length equals 15 residues. In DNA form, the CDR3 reads TGTGCCAGCAGCTTAGTCCCAACGGAAGATTCACCCCTCCACTTT. Residues: CASSLVPTEDSPLHF.

The CDR3 DNA reads TGTGCCAGCAGCTCACAACAGGGACCTAACACCGGGGAGCTGTTTTTT. It specifies CASSSQQGPNTGELFF. This rearrangement joins TRBV7-3 to TRBJ2-2, with D possibly matching TRBD1 (6 bases). The CDR3 is 16 residues long. CDR1 is SGHTA and CDR2 is FQGTGA in the germline V gene. V gave up 4 bases and J gave up 2 bases, with 14 bases separating them.

This chain links TRBV3-1 (or the pseudogene TRBV3-2) with TRBJ2-7; 9 nucleotides line up with TRBD1. V lost 4 bases to trimming and J lost 0 bases; unmatched junction nucleotides: 7. Germline V gives CDR1 LGHDT, CDR2 YNNKEL (reference sequence). The CDR3 is 16 amino acids. CDR3 protein: CASSRGQGFSSYEQYF. The CDR3 DNA reads TGTGCCAGCAGCCGCGGACAGGGGTTTTCCTCCTACGAGCAGTACTTC.

V and J are TRBV7-2 and TRBJ2-7, with D possibly matching TRBD2 (6 bases). The germline V gene has CDR1 SGHTA and CDR2 FQGNSA. The CDR3 is 15 amino acids. Trimming removed 2 bases at V and 0 bases at J, with 11 bases between. Here the CDR3 DNA reads TGTGCCAGCAGCTTAAAGGCCGGGGGCTCCTACGAGCAGTACTTC. The encoded protein is CASSLKAGGSYEQYF.

This clone qualifies as medium-sized. The gene calls are TRBV5-1 and TRBJ2-1; perhaps TRBD2 as D (7 bases). This CDR3 comprises 14 residues. Germline CDR1 reads SGHRS; CDR2 reads YFSETQ. V was cut by 5 bases and J by 5 bases, with 14 bases left in between. Here the CDR3 reads CASRGGDIHNEQFF. CDR3 sequence (DNA): TGCGCCAGCAGGGGGGGGGACATTCACAATGAGCAGTTCTTC. Full variable domain (rest looked up from reference TRBV5-1 and TRBJ2-1): KAGVTQTPRYLIKTRGQQVTLSCSPISGHRSVSWYQQTPGQGLQFLFEYFSETQRNKGNFPGRFSGRQFSNSRSEMNVSTLELGDSALYLCASRGGDIHNEQFFGPGTRLTVL.

The V gene is TRBV19, the J gene TRBJ1-5; 8 nucleotides align to TRBD1. V shed 3 bases, J shed 2 bases, and the junction held 6 bases outside the gene matches. This CDR3 spans 16 amino acids. Per germline, CDR1 LNHDA and CDR2 SQIVND (reference sequence). The CDR3 DNA sequence: TGTGCCAGTAGTATCTCCTCGGGACAGGGCAATCAGCCCCAGCATTTT. Translated, it gives CASSISSGQGNQPQHF. The full variable domain, rest sourced from reference TRBV19 and TRBJ1-5, is DGGITQSPKYLFRKEGQNVTLSCEQNLNHDAMYWYRQDPGQGLRLIYYSQIVNDFQKGDIAEGYSVSREKKESFPLTVTSAQKNPTAFYLCASSISSGQGNQPQHFGDGTRLSIL.

This chain uses TRBV28 with TRBJ1-4; 7 nucleotides match TRBD1. The germline gives CDR1 MDHEN, CDR2 SYDVKM. V gave up 2 bases and J gave up 4 bases; unmatched junction bases: 4. This CDR3 region has 15 residues. The CDR3 DNA reads as TGTGCCAGCAGTTTACCGACAGGGAGTAATGAAAAACTGTTTTTT. Encoded protein: CASSLPTGSNEKLFF.

The rearrangement joins TRBV7-8 to TRBJ1-6; a weak D match, TRBD1 (5 bases). CDR1 is SGHVS, CDR2 FQNEAQ, per germline. This CDR3 is built from 15 residues. Trimming cost V 6 bases and J 9 bases, with 18 bases left between them. The CDR3 here is CASSLTGTDISPLHF. The CDR3 bases are TGTGCCAGCAGTCTCACCGGGACGGATATTTCACCCCTCCACTTT. Looking up the rest from reference TRBV7-8 and TRBJ1-6 gives the full variable domain: GAGVSQSPRYKVAKRGQDVALRCDPISGHVSLFWYQQALGQGPEFLTYFQNEAQLDKSGLPSDRFFAERPEGSVSTLKIQRTQQEDSAVYLCASSLTGTDISPLHFGNGTRLTVT.

V usage is TRBV5-6 and J usage is TRBJ2-7; D gene ambiguous. Trimming shortened V by 0 bases and J by 2 bases, and 3 bases separated the two germline ends. CDR1 SGHDT and CDR2 YYEEEE come from the germline V gene. The CDR3 has 12 residues. CDR3 sequence: CASSLVTYEQYF. The CDR3 bases are TGTGCCAGCAGCTTGGTTACCTACGAGCAGTACTTC.

The chain couples TRBV7-2 to TRBJ1-2; 9 nucleotides align to TRBD1. The CDR3 contains 14 residues. V trimming: 6 bases; J trimming: 7 bases; junction bases outside the gene matches: 9. Germline lookup yields CDR1 SGHTA and CDR2 FQGNSA. CDR3 nucleotide sequence: TGTGCCAGCAGTCGCCGGGACAGGGTCGGTGGCTACACCTTC. It yields the protein CASSRRDRVGGYTF.

This sequence joins TRBV11-3 and TRBJ2-1; 8 nucleotides agree with TRBD1. The V gene's germline CDR1 is SGHNT and CDR2 YENEEA. This CDR3 has 17 residues. With 4 bases clipped from V and 5 bases from J, the junction kept 13 bases outside the gene matches. The chain's CDR3 is CASSSQPRQGSHNEQFF. CDR3 DNA sequence: TGTGCCAGCAGCTCCCAGCCCCGACAGGGGTCCCACAATGAGCAGTTCTTC.

The chain couples TRBV10-3 to TRBJ1-1, with TRBD1 identical over 10 bases. V lost 2 bases, J lost 4 bases, and 4 bases stayed unmatched. This CDR3 is built from 15 residues. Per germline, CDR1 ENHRY and CDR2 SYGVKD. CDR3 sequence: CAISERQGAGTEAFF. The DNA of the CDR3 is TGTGCCATCAGTGAGAGACAGGGGGCGGGCACTGAAGCTTTCTTT.

This clone was found a few times. The DNA is omitted, as the CDR3 cannot be located on it reliably, and the CDR3 follows TCRdb's listing. The chain employs TRBV3-1 (or the pseudogene TRBV3-2) and TRBJ1-6. The CDR3 is 16 amino acids long, termini counted. From germline, CDR1 is LGHDT and CDR2 YNNKEL (reference sequence). The CDR3 region is CASSSSANSYNSPLHF.

CDR3 sequence: CASSLDLAGGTGELFF. The CDR3 DNA is TGCGCCAGCAGCTTGGATCTAGCAGGGGGCACCGGGGAGCTGTTTTTT. The V and J genes are TRBV5-1 and TRBJ2-2; TRBD1 aligns across 7 bases. Germline V lookup: CDR1 SGHRS, CDR2 YFSETQ. The junction had 6 bases not matched to a gene; V was cut back by 0 bases and J by 4 bases. This CDR3 spans 16 amino acids.

V and J are TRBV5-1 and TRBJ1-5; D might be TRBD1 (5 bases). V lost 2 bases to trimming and J lost 7 bases, with 13 bases between them. The germline V gene encodes CDR1 SGHRS and CDR2 YFSETQ. The CDR3 is made up of 14 amino acids. Here the CDR3 reads CASSFSGRGQPQHF. CDR3 nucleotides: TGCGCCAGCAGCTTTAGTGGCCGGGGGCAGCCCCAGCATTTT.

The rearrangement joins TRBV3-1 (or the pseudogene TRBV3-2) to TRBJ2-1; 9 nucleotides line up with TRBD2. The CDR3 has 17 amino acids. Germline V gene sequence: CDR1 LGHDT, CDR2 YNNKEL (reference sequence). V lost 3 bases, J lost 4 bases, and 10 bases stayed unmatched. CDR3 region: CASSQGIAGASYNEQFF. DNA of the CDR3: TGTGCCAGCAGCCAGGGGATAGCGGGAGCGAGTTACAATGAGCAGTTCTTC.

In its sample, this clone was seen a few times. The chain combines TRBV7-9 with TRBJ2-1; 9 bases agree with TRBD2. V trimming: 6 bases; J trimming: 3 bases; junction bases outside the gene matches: 6. The germline CDR1 and CDR2 sequences are SEHNR and FQNEAQ (reference sequence). The CDR3 consists of 15 residues. This CDR3 reads CASSSSSGSYNEQFF. The CDR3, as DNA: TGTGCCAGCAGTTCCAGTAGCGGGAGCTACAATGAGCAGTTCTTC.

The chain couples TRBV18 to TRBJ1-3; unclear D gene. Trimming left V 2 bases short and J 0 bases short, with 17 bases between. From germline, CDR1 is KGHSH and CDR2 LQKENI. This CDR3 has 18 amino acids. CDR3 amino acids: CASSPKAGFLTSGNTIYF. DNA for the CDR3: TGTGCCAGCTCACCAAAAGCAGGATTTCTAACCTCTGGAAACACCATATATTTT.

V usage is TRBV5-1 and J usage is TRBJ2-7; 7 bases match TRBD1. The CDR3 is made up of 14 amino acids. Germline V lookup: CDR1 SGHRS, CDR2 YFSETQ. V dropped 8 bases and J dropped 3; count of bases not matched to a gene: 11. CDR3 amino acids: CARAHRDSDYEQYF. The CDR3 DNA is TGCGCCAGGGCCCACCGGGACAGTGACTACGAGCAGTACTTC.

V usage is TRBV7-3 and J usage is TRBJ1-2, with D perhaps matching TRBD1 (5 bases). Germline CDR1 reads SGHTA; CDR2 reads FQGTGA. There are 14 residues in the CDR3. V was clipped by 5 bases and J by 6 bases, with 16 bases between them. The CDR3 sequence: CASSPHLGHHGYTF. The CDR3 DNA sequence: TGTGCCAGCAGCCCCCACCTCGGACACCATGGCTACACCTTC.

The V and J genes are TRBV11-2 and TRBJ2-1, with 7 bases that match TRBD1. This CDR3 comprises 15 residues. The germline V gene has CDR1 SGHAT and CDR2 FQNNGV. V dropped 2 bases and J dropped 2; count of bases not matched to a gene: 3. The CDR3 nucleotides are TGTGCCAGCAGCTTATACCAGGGGGCCTACAATGAGCAGTTCTTC. Translation gives CASSLYQGAYNEQFF. Drawing the rest from reference TRBV11-2 and TRBJ2-1, the complete variable domain is EAGVAQSPRYKIIEKRQSVAFWCNPISGHATLYWYQQILGQGPKLLIQFQNNGVVDDSQLPKDRFSAERLKGVDSTLKIQPAKLEDSAVYLCASSLYQGAYNEQFFGPGTRLTVL.